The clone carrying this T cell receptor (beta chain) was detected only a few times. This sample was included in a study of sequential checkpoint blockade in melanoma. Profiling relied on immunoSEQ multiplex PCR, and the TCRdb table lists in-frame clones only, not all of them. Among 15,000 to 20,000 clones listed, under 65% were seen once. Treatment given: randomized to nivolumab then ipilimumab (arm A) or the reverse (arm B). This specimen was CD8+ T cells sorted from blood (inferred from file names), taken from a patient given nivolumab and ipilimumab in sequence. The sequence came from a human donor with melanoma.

CDR3 region: CSVEDPGNTGELFF. DNA for the CDR3: TGCAGCGTTGAAGACCCAGGGAACACCGGGGAGCTGTTTTTT. This sequence joins TRBV29-1 and TRBJ2-2; D gene uncertain. Germline V lookup: CDR1 SQVTM, CDR2 ANQGSEA. The CDR3 is 14 residues long. Trimming took 0 bases from V and 1 from J, leaving 6 bases between them.